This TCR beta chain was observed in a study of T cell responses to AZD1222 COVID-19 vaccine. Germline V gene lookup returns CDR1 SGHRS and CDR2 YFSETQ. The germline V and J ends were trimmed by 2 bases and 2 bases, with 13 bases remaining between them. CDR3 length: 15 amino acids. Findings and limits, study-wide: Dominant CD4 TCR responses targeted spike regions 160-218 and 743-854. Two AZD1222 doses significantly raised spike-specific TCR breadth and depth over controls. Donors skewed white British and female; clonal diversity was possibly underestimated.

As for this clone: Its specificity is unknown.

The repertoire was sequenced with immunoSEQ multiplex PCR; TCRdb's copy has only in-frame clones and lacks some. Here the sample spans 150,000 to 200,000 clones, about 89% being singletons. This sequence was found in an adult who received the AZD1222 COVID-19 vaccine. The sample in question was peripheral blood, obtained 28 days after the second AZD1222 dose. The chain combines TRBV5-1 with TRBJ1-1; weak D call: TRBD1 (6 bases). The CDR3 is CASSLWTEINTEAFF. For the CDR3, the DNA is TGCGCCAGCAGCTTATGGACAGAGATAAACACTGAAGCTTTCTTT.